These T cell receptor beta chains were read from a single sample in a study of T cell repertoires in cytomegalovirus infection. Each CDR3 protein is one row after TCRdb ran MiXCR on the reads. The repertoire has 900,000 to 950,000 distinct CDR3 sequences, around 29% of them found once; the top ten carry roughly 13%. For these receptors, no antigen is known. Sequenced material: cultured CD8+ T cells from PBMCs, taken from culture after CMV antigen stimulation. These receptors were collected from a human donor in good health (CMV status not recorded). Some clones in this sample may be carry-over from other donors' samples. Both conserved end residues are part of each CDR3. D genes are given only for firm matches. Clone size appears in some rows only: once, few, many, or a class for an expanded clone.

clone size,J gene,V gene,D gene,CDR3 protein,CDR3 DNA
once,TRBJ2-3,TRBV19,.,CARRLGSDTQYF,TGTGCCAGAAGGCTCGGGTCAGATACGCAGTATTTT
few,TRBJ2-5,TRBV6-5,.,CASSYSNGPLLVETQYF,TGTGCCAGCAGTTACTCGAATGGACCCCTTCTTGTAGAGACCCAGTACTTC
few,TRBJ2-2,TRBV27,.,CASTIQGTGELFF,TGTGCCAGCACCATACAGGGCACCGGGGAGCTGTTTTTT
few,TRBJ2-2,TRBV10-3,.,CAIQTKSGELFF,TGTGCCATTCAAACCAAGTCCGGGGAGCTGTTTTTT
many,TRBJ2-7,TRBV7-6,TRBD1,CASSLAPPLTGYPEQYF,TGTGCCAGCAGCTTAGCGCCTCCGTTGACAGGGTATCCCGAGCAGTACTTC
.,TRBJ2-5,TRBV5-4,TRBD2,CASSSGGGALETQYF,TGTGCCAGCAGCTCTGGCGGGGGGGCTTTGGAGACCCAGTACTTC
.,TRBJ2-5,TRBV3-1,.,CASSYSTTGSLRETQYF,TGTGCCAGCAGCTACTCTACCACAGGGAGCCTCAGGGAGACCCAGTACTTC
few,TRBJ2-6,TRBV7-9,TRBD1,CASSFGQGALRSGANVLTF,TGTGCCAGCAGCTTCGGACAGGGGGCACTCCGCTCTGGGGCCAACGTCCTGACTTTC
few,TRBJ2-1,TRBV2,.,CASTEGTQYNEQFF,TGTGCCAGCACTGAAGGGACACAATACAATGAGCAGTTCTTC
.,TRBJ1-1,TRBV4-2,TRBD1,CASSNRDRDLMNTEAFF,TGTGCCAGCAGCAACCGGGACAGAGACCTCATGAACACTGAAGCTTTCTTT
few,TRBJ2-1,TRBV7-2,TRBD1,CASSLVSGGNEQFF,TGTGCCAGCAGCTTAGTTTCAGGGGGCAATGAGCAGTTCTTC
few,TRBJ1-1,TRBV7-4,.,CASTEINTEAFF,TGTGCCAGCACCGAGATCAACACTGAAGCTTTCTTT
few,TRBJ1-2,TRBV20-1,.,CSAREPPLANYGYTF,TGCAGTGCTAGAGAACCACCCTTAGCTAACTATGGCTACACCTTC
many,TRBJ1-1,TRBV3-1,TRBD1,CASSRSQGFVTEAFF,TGTGCCAGCAGCCGTTCACAGGGGTTTGTCACTGAAGCTTTCTTT
few,TRBJ2-1,TRBV7-6,TRBD2,CASSPKLAGGTEEQFF,TGTGCCAGCAGCCCTAAACTAGCGGGGGGAACAGAGGAGCAGTTCTTC
.,TRBJ2-7,TRBV5-1,TRBD2,CASSSSGGTPPEQYF,TGCGCCAGCAGCTCCTCGGGGGGAACCCCCCCAGAGCAGTACTTC
few,TRBJ1-5,TRBV12-3/TRBV12-4,.,CASSSSGTQPQHF,TGTGCCAGCAGTTCATCCGGGACTCAGCCCCAGCATTTT
.,TRBJ2-5,TRBV4-3,.,CASSQGQTQYF,TGCGCCAGCAGCCAAGGGCAGACACAGTACTTC
few,TRBJ2-2,TRBV7-9,.,CASSIRATGELFF,TGTGCCAGCAGCATCAGGGCCACCGGGGAGCTGTTTTTT
few,TRBJ2-7,TRBV6-5,.,CASSYNLGAWTREQYF,TGTGCCAGCAGTTACAATTTGGGGGCCTGGACGAGGGAGCAGTACTTC
many,TRBJ2-3,TRBV6-1,.,CASKGGAGTDTQYF,TGTGCCAGCAAAGGAGGGGCGGGCACAGATACGCAGTATTTT
.,TRBJ1-3,TRBV27,.,CASSFRPSGNTIYF,TGTGCCAGCAGTTTTCGGCCCAGTGGAAACACCATATATTTT
once,TRBJ2-2,TRBV27,.,CASSPSSLTGELFF,TGTGCCAGCAGTCCCTCCAGCCTCACCGGGGAGCTGTTTTTT
.,TRBJ1-2,TRBV2,TRBD1,CASILPGQGLGDGYTF,TGTGCCAGCATTCTACCGGGACAGGGTCTCGGGGATGGCTACACCTTC
.,TRBJ2-3,TRBV3-1,TRBD1,CASSQGPGQADTQYF,TGTGCCAGCAGCCAAGGACCCGGACAGGCAGATACGCAGTATTTT
many,TRBJ2-7,TRBV12-3/TRBV12-4,TRBD1,CASTPPGQSYEQYF,TGTGCCAGCACCCCTCCGGGACAGTCCTACGAGCAGTACTTC
.,TRBJ2-6,TRBV9,.,CASSVGGGHSRANVLTF,TGTGCCAGCAGCGTAGGCGGGGGCCATTCACGGGCCAACGTCCTGACTTTC
.,TRBJ1-5,TRBV27,.,CASSLMGGGNQPQHF,TGTGCCAGCAGTTTAATGGGAGGCGGCAATCAGCCCCAGCATTTT
.,TRBJ1-1,TRBV7-9,.,CASSFHDMNTEAFF,TGTGCCAGCAGCTTCCACGACATGAACACTGAAGCTTTCTTT
.,TRBJ1-2,TRBV14,.,CASSQIGNYGYTF,TGTGCCAGCAGCCAGATAGGGAATTATGGCTACACCTTC
many,TRBJ1-1,TRBV19,.,CASSLQGRMNTEAFF,TGTGCCAGTAGTCTACAGGGCAGAATGAACACTGAAGCTTTCTTT
few,TRBJ1-4,TRBV7-9,.,CASSSSAGYMEKLFF,TGTGCCAGCAGCTCCTCGGCAGGGTATATGGAAAAACTGTTTTTT
.,TRBJ2-3,TRBV10-3,TRBD2,CAIRATGAGGAPDTQYF,TGTGCCATCAGGGCCACAGGTGCGGGGGGCGCCCCGGATACGCAGTATTTT
.,TRBJ1-1,TRBV7-9,.,CASSLGAHEAFF,TGTGCCAGCAGCTTAGGGGCCCATGAAGCTTTCTTT
few,TRBJ1-1,TRBV6-1,.,CASSVRSLRGNTEAFF,TGTGCCAGCAGTGTCCGGTCCCTTCGGGGGAACACTGAAGCTTTCTTT
.,TRBJ2-1,TRBV10-3,TRBD2,CAISSGGENEQFF,TGTGCCATCAGTAGCGGGGGGGAAAATGAGCAGTTCTTC
.,TRBJ2-2,TRBV7-6,.,CVSSPPSGAFTGELFF,TGTGTCAGCAGCCCACCATCGGGGGCCTTCACCGGGGAGCTGTTTTTT
.,TRBJ1-6,TRBV6-1,TRBD1,CASSEERGRGNSPLHF,TGTGCCAGCAGTGAGGAGAGGGGGCGAGGTAATTCACCCCTCCACTTT
.,TRBJ1-1,TRBV25-1,.,CASSEGSYTEAFF,TGTGCCAGCAGTGAAGGGTCGTACACTGAAGCTTTCTTT
.,TRBJ1-1,TRBV4-1,.,CASSQDTLGVNTEAFF,TGCGCCAGCAGCCAAGATACTTTAGGGGTCAACACTGAAGCTTTCTTT
.,TRBJ2-5,TRBV7-3,TRBD2,CASSLTSGGALGETQYF,TGTGCCAGCAGCTTAACTAGCGGGGGGGCCCTTGGCGAGACCCAGTACTTC
.,TRBJ2-7,TRBV3-1,.,CASSQDFAPHYEQYF,TGTGCCAGCAGCCAAGATTTCGCACCCCACTACGAGCAGTACTTC
.,TRBJ2-2,TRBV20-1,.,CSARERGAGELFF,TGCAGTGCTAGAGAGAGGGGAGCCGGGGAGCTGTTTTTT
many,TRBJ2-1,TRBV7-8,.,CASLRRGEQFF,TGTGCCAGTTTGCGTCGAGGGGAGCAGTTCTTC
.,TRBJ2-1,TRBV20-1,TRBD2,CSALLGTSEYNEQFF,TGCAGTGCTCTTCTCGGGACTAGCGAGTACAATGAGCAGTTCTTC
few,TRBJ1-1,TRBV4-1,.,CASSQDPRGSNTEAFF,TGCGCCAGCAGCCAAGATCCCAGGGGCTCGAACACTGAAGCTTTCTTT
.,TRBJ2-3,TRBV12-3/TRBV12-4,TRBD2,CASSTTSGGSTYTQYF,TGTGCCAGCAGTACCACTAGCGGGGGGTCCACATATACGCAGTATTTT
few,TRBJ2-1,TRBV19,TRBD1,CASKGTAYNEQFF,TGTGCCAGTAAGGGGACAGCCTACAATGAGCAGTTCTTC
.,TRBJ2-2,TRBV9,TRBD2,CASSAQGGSGELFF,TGTGCCAGCAGCGCCCAGGGCGGGAGCGGGGAGCTGTTTTTT
many,TRBJ2-1,TRBV24-1,.,CATSDLRDNEQFF,TGTGCCACCAGTGATTTGAGGGACAATGAGCAGTTCTTC
.,TRBJ1-1,TRBV19,.,CASPPRRKREAFF,TGTGCCAGTCCCCCCAGGAGAAAGCGGGAAGCTTTCTTT
.,TRBJ2-6,TRBV29-1,.,CSVETGLGANVLTF,TGCAGCGTCGAAACAGGGTTGGGGGCCAACGTCCTGACTTTC
.,TRBJ1-1,TRBV6-6,.,CASSYLKGVNTEAFF,TGTGCCAGCAGTTACTTGAAGGGCGTTAACACTGAAGCTTTCTTT
.,TRBJ1-1,TRBV20-1,.,CSASSGGVNTEAFF,TGCAGTGCTAGTAGTGGGGGGGTGAACACTGAAGCTTTCTTT
many,TRBJ2-1,TRBV7-8,TRBD1,CASSYFRDRASNEQFF,TGTGCCAGCAGTTACTTCCGGGACAGGGCATCCAATGAGCAGTTCTTC
few,TRBJ2-3,TRBV3-1,TRBD2,CASSDSLRRGAPSWAQYF,TGTGCCAGCAGCGATTCTTTGAGGCGGGGGGCCCCCTCGTGGGCGCAGTATTTT
.,TRBJ2-5,TRBV9,.,CASSVGPQWGQETQYF,TGTGCCAGCAGCGTAGGCCCCCAGTGGGGTCAAGAGACCCAGTACTTC